These T cell receptor beta chains were read from a single sample in a study of beta chain features in type 1 diabetes. Method: immunoSEQ multiplex PCR; TCRdb's copy keeps in-frame clones and lacks some. Among over 500,000 clones listed, around 16% were seen once. Sequenced material: naive CD4+ T cells from blood. Every receptor here comes from a man between 18 and 29 years old in good health. The CDR3 runs from the conserved cysteine through the conserved F or W. Each record gives: D gene, V gene, J gene, clone size, CDR3 DNA, CDR3 protein. D genes are given only for firm matches. Clone sizes are given selectively: once, few, many, or a class where the clone is expanded.

NA	TRBV7-2	TRBJ2-3	few	TGTGCCAGCAGCCCTAACCGAAAATGGGGCACAGATACGCAGTATTTT	CASSPNRKWGTDTQYF
NA	TRBV6-5	TRBJ1-5	NA	TGTGCCAGCAGTTCTTATCGGGGGGGGAGCAATCAGCCCCAGCATTTT	CASSSYRGGSNQPQHF
NA	TRBV4-1	TRBJ2-2	few	TGCGCCAGCAGCCAAGCGGACGGACACACCGGGGAGCTGTTTTTT	CASSQADGHTGELFF
NA	TRBV7-9	TRBJ1-1	NA	TGTGCCAGCAGCTTAGAGTCGGGCACTGAAGCTTTCTTT	CASSLESGTEAFF
NA	TRBV27	TRBJ2-1	few	TGTGCCAGCAGTTTAAACACGGGCTCCTACAATGAGCAGTTCTTC	CASSLNTGSYNEQFF
TRBD2	TRBV11-2	TRBJ2-3	NA	TGTGCCAGCAGCTTAGTGACTAGCGGGAATACGCAGTATTTT	CASSLVTSGNTQYF
NA	TRBV9	TRBJ1-2	few	TGTGCCAGCAGCGTAAAGGAGTACTATGGCTACACCTTC	CASSVKEYYGYTF
NA	TRBV27	TRBJ1-1	few	TGTGCCAGCAGTCCCAGATCGACAGCAGGCACTGAAGCTTTCTTT	CASSPRSTAGTEAFF
TRBD2	TRBV7-2	TRBJ2-3	few	TGTGCCAGCAGCTTTACCGGGACTAACACAGATACGCAGTATTTT	CASSFTGTNTDTQYF
NA	TRBV6-5	TRBJ1-1	NA	TGTGCCAGCAGTTACTCCGGACGGATCCACACTGAAGCTTTCTTT	CASSYSGRIHTEAFF
NA	TRBV5-4	TRBJ2-6	NA	TGTGCCAGCGGTTTTGACTCTGGGGCCAACGTCCTGACTTTC	CASGFDSGANVLTF
NA	TRBV11-2	TRBJ2-3	few	TGTGCCAGCAGCACCCGAGGTGGGACGCAGTATTTT	CASSTRGGTQYF
NA	TRBV6-5	TRBJ2-3	NA	TGTGCCTCAACAAAGACTAGTGCAGCAGATACGCAGTATTTT	CASTKTSAADTQYF
NA	TRBV10-3	TRBJ1-1	NA	TGTGCCATCAAAAAGACCGGACATAACACTGAAGCTTTCTTT	CAIKKTGHNTEAFF
NA	TRBV5-4	TRBJ2-1	NA	TGTGCCAGCAGCCAAAATAGCAACAATGAGCAGTTCTTC	CASSQNSNNEQFF
TRBD1	TRBV5-4	TRBJ2-1	NA	TGTGCCAGCAGCTCAGGACAGGCGTTCTACAATGAGCAGTTCTTC	CASSSGQAFYNEQFF
TRBD1	TRBV28	TRBJ2-5	NA	TGTGCCAGCAGTTTCAAGGGGGCCGCGGGAGAGACCCAGTACTTC	CASSFKGAAGETQYF
TRBD1	TRBV19	TRBJ1-2	NA	TGTGCCAGTAGTATAGTCGCCGGGACAGTCACTCTGAGCTACACCTTC	CASSIVAGTVTLSYTF
TRBD1	TRBV29-1	TRBJ1-3	few	TGCAGCGTTAACGTGGGACAGACCGGCTCTGGAAACACCATATATTTT	CSVNVGQTGSGNTIYF
NA	TRBV9	TRBJ1-1	NA	TGTGCCAGTGGGGAAGGGACCGCGAACACTGAAGCTTTCTTT	CASGEGTANTEAFF
TRBD2	TRBV4-2	TRBJ2-1	NA	TGTGCCAGCAGCCGTGAACTAGCGGGAAGCTCCTACAATGAGCAGTTCTTC	CASSRELAGSSYNEQFF
NA	TRBV28	TRBJ2-1	NA	TGTGCCAGCAGCGGTTATGAGCAGTTCTTC	CASSGYEQFF
NA	TRBV4-1	TRBJ2-1	few	TGCGCCAGCAGCCAAGATGTGAGGGGACCGCGCTCCTACAATGAGCAGTTCTTC	CASSQDVRGPRSYNEQFF
NA	TRBV10-3	TRBJ1-1	NA	TGTGCCATCAGTGAGTCCAAGGGGGTAAAGAACACTGAAGCTTTCTTT	CAISESKGVKNTEAFF
NA	TRBV5-4	TRBJ2-7	NA	TGTGCCAGCAGCTTGCCGACAGGCCTGGGGGAGCAGTACTTC	CASSLPTGLGEQYF
NA	TRBV5-1	TRBJ2-7	NA	TGCGCCAGCAGCTCTAAGAGCTCCTACGAGCAGTACTTC	CASSSKSSYEQYF
NA	TRBV7-2	TRBJ2-7	few	TGTGCCAGCAGCTTAAAGGTCTCCTACGAGCAGTACTTC	CASSLKVSYEQYF
NA	TRBV5-4	TRBJ2-1	few	TGTGCCAGCAGCCCCGAGGCCTCCTACAATGAGCAGTTCTTC	CASSPEASYNEQFF
NA	TRBV10-3	TRBJ1-3	few	TGTGCCATCACCGGAGGCGACAGGCTTTCGAGCTCTGGAAACACCATATATTTT	CAITGGDRLSSSGNTIYF
TRBD1	TRBV7-9	TRBJ1-5	few	TGTGCCAGCAGCTTTTGGACAGGGGTGATAGGGCCCCAGCATTTT	CASSFWTGVIGPQHF
NA	TRBV7-2	TRBJ2-6	NA	TGTGCCAGCAGCTCCTTCTCGGTGGGCTCTGGGGCCAACGTCCTGACTTTC	CASSSFSVGSGANVLTF
TRBD1	TRBV28	TRBJ2-7	NA	TGTGCCAGCAACCCGGGACAGTTCCCCTACGAGCAGTACTTC	CASNPGQFPYEQYF
NA	TRBV6-4	TRBJ1-1	NA	TGTGCCAGCAGTGACCAGGAGAACACTGAAGCTTTCTTT	CASSDQENTEAFF
NA	TRBV9	TRBJ2-5	once	TGTGCCAGCAGCGAACAGGGGGGGTTATTGGAGACCCAGTACTTC	CASSEQGGLLETQYF
TRBD2	TRBV28	TRBJ2-1	NA	TGTGCCAGCAGTTTATTGATAGCGGGAGACAATGAGCAGTTCTTC	CASSLLIAGDNEQFF
NA	TRBV20-1	TRBJ2-1	few	TGCAGTGCAGGATGGGATGAGCAGTTCTTC	CSAGWDEQFF
NA	TRBV28	TRBJ1-5	NA	TGTGCCAGCAGTTTGTGGCAGACTATGGGCAATCAGCCCCAGCATTTT	CASSLWQTMGNQPQHF
NA	TRBV4-3	TRBJ2-1	few	TGCGCCAGCAGCCAGGGAGGCCCCCGGGCGAATGAGCAGTTCTTC	CASSQGGPRANEQFF
NA	TRBV28	TRBJ1-2	once	TGTGCCAGCAGTTTAGCGGGTAGGGCGGAGGGCTATGGCTACACCTTC	CASSLAGRAEGYGYTF
NA	TRBV19	TRBJ1-1	NA	TGTGCCAGTAGTGTCGGTTTGAACACTGAAGCTTTCTTT	CASSVGLNTEAFF
NA	TRBV5-1	TRBJ2-7	NA	TGCGCCAGCAGCTCTTCATGGACAGCCTACGAGCAGTACTTC	CASSSSWTAYEQYF
NA	TRBV9	TRBJ1-6	few	TGTGCCAGCAGCGTAAGAGGCCAGAGCTATAATTCACCCCTCCACTTT	CASSVRGQSYNSPLHF
NA	TRBV7-9	TRBJ2-1	NA	TGTGCCAGCAGCTTGGAGGGGAATGAGCAGTTCTTC	CASSLEGNEQFF